This T cell receptor beta chain was recorded in a study of CD8+CD57+ T cells in acquired aplastic anemia. Study context: The mean DNA yield obtained from sorted CD4+ and CD8+ cells came to roughly 3.4 ug. Points from the study as a whole: Patients and controls shared over 25 CD8+ CDR3 sequences, highly expressed in patients.

The template for TCR beta VDJ and CDR3 sequence profiling was genomic DNA. TCRdb re-called the reads with MiXCR, one entry per CDR3 protein. Of around 500,000 distinct CDR3 sequences listed, about a third are singletons. By flow cytometry, patients selected for sequencing had shown an expansion of CD8+CD57+ cells. Germline V lookup: CDR1 SGDLS, CDR2 YYNGEE. The V end was cut by 3 bases, the J end by 1 base, with 10 bases between. The CDR3 is 14 residues long. Details on this clonotype: Its antigen is not identified.

The sequence came from a human donor with aplastic anemia. This sequence joins TRBV9 and TRBJ1-1, with a tentative D call TRBD1 (5 bases). Material: sorted CD4+, CD8+, or CD8+CD57+ T cells (not recorded which) from PBMCs. The CDR3 DNA is TGTGCCAGCAGCGCGACAGTGGGGAACACTGAAGCTTTCTTT. Protein product: CASSATVGNTEAFF. The whole variable domain, filled in from reference TRBV9 and TRBJ1-1, reads DSGVTQTPKHLITATGQRVTLRCSPRSGDLSVYWYQQSLDQGLQFLIQYYNGEERAKGNILERFSAQQFPDLHSELNLSSLELGDSALYFCASSATVGNTEAFFGQGTRLTVV.